This TCR beta chain is drawn from a study of OX40 agonist ivuxolimab in advanced cancers. V dropped 7 bases and J dropped 4 bases, with 14 bases sitting between them. The CDR3 spans 14 residues. The germline V gene has CDR1 SNHLY and CDR2 FYNNEI. This clone appeared a single time. Profiling relied on immunoSEQ multiplex PCR, and the TCRdb table lists in-frame clones only, not all of them. This table has more than 80,000 clones, approximately 93% appearing once. The sample was CD4+ or CD8+ T cells sorted from blood, taken in a trial of the OX40 agonist ivuxolimab. The receptor was derived from an adult with an advanced solid tumor such as melanoma, head and neck, liver or kidney cancer. The chain combines TRBV2 with TRBJ2-1; D assignment may be TRBD1 or TRBD2 (6 bases each). CDR3 residues: CASITGAYYNEQFF. CDR3 sequence (DNA): TGTGCCAGCATCACGGGGGCGTATTACAATGAGCAGTTCTTC.